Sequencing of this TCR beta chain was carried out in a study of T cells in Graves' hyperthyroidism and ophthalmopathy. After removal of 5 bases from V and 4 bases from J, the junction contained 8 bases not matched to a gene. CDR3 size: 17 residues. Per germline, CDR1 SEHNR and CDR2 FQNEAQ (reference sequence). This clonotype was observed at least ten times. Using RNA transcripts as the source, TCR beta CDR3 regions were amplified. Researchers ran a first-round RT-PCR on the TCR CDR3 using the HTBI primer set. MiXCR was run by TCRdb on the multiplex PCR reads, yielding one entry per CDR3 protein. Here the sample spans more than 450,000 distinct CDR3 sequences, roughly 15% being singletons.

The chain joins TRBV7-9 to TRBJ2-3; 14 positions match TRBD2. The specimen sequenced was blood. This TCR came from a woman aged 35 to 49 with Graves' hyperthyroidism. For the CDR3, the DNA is TGTGCCAGCAGCGGAGGGACTAGCGGGAGTAGCTCAGATACGCAGTATTTT. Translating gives CASSGGTSGSSSDTQYF.